These T cell receptor beta chains were read from a single sample in a study of T cells after yellow fever vaccination. TCRdb re-analysed the 5' RACE reads in MiXCR, keeping a single row per CDR3 protein. The table shows about 210,000 distinct CDR3 sequences, with roughly 3% occurring only once. The sequences come from CD4+ T cells sorted from PBMCs, collected 10 days after the yellow fever booster vaccination. The origin of the receptors is a man younger than 35 who received the YFV17D yellow fever vaccine. Both conserved end residues are part of each CDR3. A D gene is named only where the DNA matches it firmly. Size is stated for part of the rows, as once, few or many counts, or as a class when the clone is expanded.

abundance: .
v_gene: TRBV4-2
j_gene: TRBJ2-1
d_gene: .
CDR3nt: TGTGCCAGCAGCCAAGATCCTCCGGGACATGGTCCAGTGGAGCAGTTCTTC
CDR3aa: CASSQDPPGHGPVEQFF

abundance: many
v_gene: TRBV5-5
j_gene: TRBJ2-5
d_gene: .
CDR3nt: TGTGCCAGCAGTCCCCTTGTAGGGGCCCAAGAGACCCAGTACTTC
CDR3aa: CASSPLVGAQETQYF

abundance: many
v_gene: TRBV30
j_gene: TRBJ2-7
d_gene: .
CDR3nt: TGTGCCTGGAGTTTAACCTACGAGCAGTACTTC
CDR3aa: CAWSLTYEQYF

abundance: many
v_gene: TRBV2
j_gene: TRBJ2-3
d_gene: .
CDR3nt: TGTGCCAGCAGTGTAGGGCTAGATACGCAGTATTTT
CDR3aa: CASSVGLDTQYF

abundance: few
v_gene: TRBV19
j_gene: TRBJ1-5
d_gene: .
CDR3nt: TGTGCCAGTAGTATAGATCGTCCGGCAGCTTATCAGCCCCAGCATTTT
CDR3aa: CASSIDRPAAYQPQHF

abundance: few
v_gene: TRBV5-4
j_gene: TRBJ1-4
d_gene: TRBD1
CDR3nt: TGTGCCAGCAGCAACCGGACAGGGCATGAAAAACTGTTTTTT
CDR3aa: CASSNRTGHEKLFF

abundance: few
v_gene: TRBV29-1
j_gene: TRBJ2-7
d_gene: TRBD2
CDR3nt: TGCAGCGTTGTGTGGGGGGGTTTCCCCTACGAGCAGTACTTC
CDR3aa: CSVVWGGFPYEQYF

abundance: few
v_gene: TRBV6-6
j_gene: TRBJ2-3
d_gene: TRBD1
CDR3nt: TGTGCCAGCAGTTACCGGGACAGGGGCACAGATACGCAGTATTTT
CDR3aa: CASSYRDRGTDTQYF

abundance: many
v_gene: TRBV7-7
j_gene: TRBJ1-2
d_gene: .
CDR3nt: TGTGCCAGCAGCCCCCTATCCCCGGGACAAAACTATGGCTACACCTTC
CDR3aa: CASSPLSPGQNYGYTF

abundance: many
v_gene: TRBV28
j_gene: TRBJ1-2
d_gene: .
CDR3nt: TGTGCCAGCATGGGGGGTGGGATTAACTATGGCTACACCTTC
CDR3aa: CASMGGGINYGYTF

abundance: many
v_gene: TRBV4-2
j_gene: TRBJ1-2
d_gene: .
CDR3nt: TGTGCCAGCAGCCGCCGACAGGATTCTAACTATGGCTACACCTTC
CDR3aa: CASSRRQDSNYGYTF

abundance: many
v_gene: TRBV11-3
j_gene: TRBJ2-1
d_gene: .
CDR3nt: TGTGCCAGCAGCCAGGATAATGAGCAGTTCTTC
CDR3aa: CASSQDNEQFF

abundance: few
v_gene: TRBV9
j_gene: TRBJ2-7
d_gene: TRBD1
CDR3nt: TGTGCCAGCAGCGTAGGGGACAGGGGTCTTTACGAGCAGTACTTC
CDR3aa: CASSVGDRGLYEQYF

abundance: .
v_gene: TRBV30
j_gene: TRBJ1-4
d_gene: .
CDR3nt: TGTGCCTGGAAGGGGGGGCGTTATGAAAAACTGTTTTTT
CDR3aa: CAWKGGRYEKLFF

abundance: many
v_gene: TRBV15
j_gene: TRBJ2-2
d_gene: TRBD1
CDR3nt: TGTGCCACCAGCAGGGGACAGGCCCCCACCGGGGAGCTGTTTTTT
CDR3aa: CATSRGQAPTGELFF

abundance: few
v_gene: TRBV9
j_gene: TRBJ2-3
d_gene: .
CDR3nt: TGTGCCAGCAGCGTAGGTTGGGGATTCACAGATACGCAGTATTTT
CDR3aa: CASSVGWGFTDTQYF

abundance: many
v_gene: TRBV7-2
j_gene: TRBJ2-3
d_gene: .
CDR3nt: TGTGCCAGCAGCCGGCAGGGGGGGGGGACAGATACGCAGTATTTT
CDR3aa: CASSRQGGGTDTQYF

abundance: many
v_gene: TRBV4-3
j_gene: TRBJ2-4
d_gene: TRBD1
CDR3nt: TGCGCCAGCAGCCGGGACAGGGAAAACATTCAGTACTTC
CDR3aa: CASSRDRENIQYF

abundance: many
v_gene: TRBV10-2
j_gene: TRBJ2-7
d_gene: TRBD2
CDR3nt: TGCGCCAGCACCGGGGGGGCCAGCTACGAGCAGTACTTC
CDR3aa: CASTGGASYEQYF

abundance: few
v_gene: TRBV5-1
j_gene: TRBJ2-3
d_gene: .
CDR3nt: TGCGCCAGCAGCTTGGTTTTACAGCTGAGGGCTCCGCAGTATTTT
CDR3aa: CASSLVLQLRAPQYF

abundance: once
v_gene: TRBV6-6
j_gene: TRBJ2-7
d_gene: TRBD1
CDR3nt: TGTGCCAGCAGTACCCACAGGGGCCTCTACGAGCAGTACTTC
CDR3aa: CASSTHRGLYEQYF

abundance: many
v_gene: TRBV7-3
j_gene: TRBJ2-1
d_gene: .
CDR3nt: TGTGCCAGCAGCTCGATGACCCACACGGAGCAGTTCTTC
CDR3aa: CASSSMTHTEQFF

abundance: .
v_gene: TRBV6-5
j_gene: TRBJ1-5
d_gene: .
CDR3nt: TGTGCCAGCAGTTACTCGCTCCCGGGGGCAGATAGCAATCAGCCCCAGCATTTT
CDR3aa: CASSYSLPGADSNQPQHF

abundance: many
v_gene: TRBV5-1
j_gene: TRBJ2-3
d_gene: .
CDR3nt: TGCGCCAGCAGCTCCAACCCGGCGGGGGCCGGTGCAGATACGCAGTATTTT
CDR3aa: CASSSNPAGAGADTQYF